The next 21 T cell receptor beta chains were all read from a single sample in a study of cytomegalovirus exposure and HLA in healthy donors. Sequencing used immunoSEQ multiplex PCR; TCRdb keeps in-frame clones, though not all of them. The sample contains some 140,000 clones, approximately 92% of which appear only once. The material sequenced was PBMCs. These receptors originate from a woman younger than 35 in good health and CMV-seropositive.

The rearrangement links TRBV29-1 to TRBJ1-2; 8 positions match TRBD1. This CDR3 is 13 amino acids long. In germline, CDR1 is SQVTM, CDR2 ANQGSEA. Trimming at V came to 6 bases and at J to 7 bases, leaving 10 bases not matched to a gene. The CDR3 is CSVDDRGFSGYTF. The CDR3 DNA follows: TGCAGCGTGGATGACAGGGGATTCTCTGGCTACACCTTC.

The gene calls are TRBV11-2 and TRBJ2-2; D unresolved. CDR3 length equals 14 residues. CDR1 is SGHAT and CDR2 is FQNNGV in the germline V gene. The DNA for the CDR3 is TGTGGCGCGCGACCGCTAGGTGACACCGGGGAGCTGTTTTTT. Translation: CGARPLGDTGELFF.

The CDR3: CASSNEGGNSYNEQFF. The CDR3 DNA is TGTGCCAGCAGCAATGAAGGCGGAAACTCCTACAATGAGCAGTTCTTC. J is TRBJ2-1 and V is TRBV13; D unresolved. V dropped 5 bases and J dropped 0 bases, with 14 bases sitting between them. The germline gives CDR1 PRHDT, CDR2 FYEKMQ (reference sequence). The CDR3 consists of 16 residues.

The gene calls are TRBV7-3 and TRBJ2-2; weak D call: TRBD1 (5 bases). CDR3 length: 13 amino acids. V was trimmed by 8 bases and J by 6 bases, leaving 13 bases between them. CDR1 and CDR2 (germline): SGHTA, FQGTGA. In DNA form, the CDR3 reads TGTGCCAGCGGCTGGGCAGGGCCCGGGGAGCTGTTTTTT. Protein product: CASGWAGPGELFF.

The CDR3 bases are TGCGCCAGCAGCCTCCAGACAGGGGGGGGCTATGGCTACACCTTC. It is translated as CASSLQTGGGYGYTF. The gene calls are TRBV4-1 and TRBJ1-2; 9 bases match TRBD1. The germline V gene has CDR1 MGHRA and CDR2 YSYEKL. The junction had 7 bases not matched to a gene; V was cut back by 4 bases and J by 4 bases. The CDR3 covers 15 residues.

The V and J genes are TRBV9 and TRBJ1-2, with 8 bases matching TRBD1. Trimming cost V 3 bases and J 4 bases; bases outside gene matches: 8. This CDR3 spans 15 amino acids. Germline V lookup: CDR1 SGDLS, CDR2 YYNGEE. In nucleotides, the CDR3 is TGTGCCAGCAGCGCGACCAGGGGGCGGGCCTATGGCTACACCTTC. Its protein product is CASSATRGRAYGYTF.

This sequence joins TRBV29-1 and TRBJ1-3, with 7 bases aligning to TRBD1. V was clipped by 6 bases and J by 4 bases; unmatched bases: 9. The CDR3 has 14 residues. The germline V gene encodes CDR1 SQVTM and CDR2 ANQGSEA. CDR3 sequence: CSVATGDGGNTIYF. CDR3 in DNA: TGCAGCGTGGCTACAGGGGATGGAGGAAACACCATATATTTT.

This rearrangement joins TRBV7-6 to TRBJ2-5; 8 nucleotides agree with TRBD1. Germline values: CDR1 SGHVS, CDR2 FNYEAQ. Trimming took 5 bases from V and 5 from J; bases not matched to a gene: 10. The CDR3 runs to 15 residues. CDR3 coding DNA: TGTGCCAGCAGCCCCGGACAGGGCCTTTTGGAGACCCAGTACTTC. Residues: CASSPGQGLLETQYF. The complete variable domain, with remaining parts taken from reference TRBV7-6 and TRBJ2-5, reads GAGVSQSPRYKVTKRGQDVALRCDPISGHVSLYWYRQALGQGPEFLTYFNYEAQQDKSGLPNDRFSAERPEGSISTLTIQRTEQRDSAMYRCASSPGQGLLETQYFGPGTRLLVL.

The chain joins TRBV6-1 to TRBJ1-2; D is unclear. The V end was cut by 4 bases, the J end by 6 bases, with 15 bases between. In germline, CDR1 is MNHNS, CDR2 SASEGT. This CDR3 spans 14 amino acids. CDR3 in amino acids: CASSAGWALHGYTF. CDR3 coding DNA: TGTGCCAGCAGTGCGGGGTGGGCTCTCCATGGCTACACCTTC.

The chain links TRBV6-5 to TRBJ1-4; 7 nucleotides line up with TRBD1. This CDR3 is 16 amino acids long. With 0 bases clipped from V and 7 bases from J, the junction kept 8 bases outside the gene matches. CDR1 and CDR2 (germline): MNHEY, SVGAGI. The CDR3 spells CASSYSPRGVGEKLFF. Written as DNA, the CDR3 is TGTGCCAGCAGTTACTCCCCCAGGGGGGTGGGTGAAAAACTGTTTTTT.

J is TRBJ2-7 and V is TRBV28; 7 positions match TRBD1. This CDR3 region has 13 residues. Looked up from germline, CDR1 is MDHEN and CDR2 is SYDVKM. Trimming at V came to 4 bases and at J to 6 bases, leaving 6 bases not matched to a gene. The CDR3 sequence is CASSYEGALEQYF. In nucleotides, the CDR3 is TGTGCCAGCAGTTACGAGGGGGCCCTCGAGCAGTACTTC.

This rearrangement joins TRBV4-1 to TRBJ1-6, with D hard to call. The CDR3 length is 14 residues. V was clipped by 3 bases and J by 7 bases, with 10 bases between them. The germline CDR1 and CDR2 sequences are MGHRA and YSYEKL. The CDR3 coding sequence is TGCGCCAGCAGCCAGACTAGGGAAAATTCACCCCTCCACTTT. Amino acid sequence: CASSQTRENSPLHF.

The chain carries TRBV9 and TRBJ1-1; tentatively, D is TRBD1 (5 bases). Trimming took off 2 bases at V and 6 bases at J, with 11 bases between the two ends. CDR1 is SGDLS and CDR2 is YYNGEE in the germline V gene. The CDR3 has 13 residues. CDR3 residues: CASSVSGFAEAFF. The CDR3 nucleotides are TGTGCCAGCAGCGTCTCAGGGTTCGCTGAAGCTTTCTTT.

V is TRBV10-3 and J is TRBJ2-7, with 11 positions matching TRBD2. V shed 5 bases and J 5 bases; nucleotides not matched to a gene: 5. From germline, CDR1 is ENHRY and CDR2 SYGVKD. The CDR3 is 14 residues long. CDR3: CAISRTSGLDEQYF. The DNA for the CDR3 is TGTGCCATCAGTAGGACTAGCGGGCTGGACGAGCAGTACTTC.

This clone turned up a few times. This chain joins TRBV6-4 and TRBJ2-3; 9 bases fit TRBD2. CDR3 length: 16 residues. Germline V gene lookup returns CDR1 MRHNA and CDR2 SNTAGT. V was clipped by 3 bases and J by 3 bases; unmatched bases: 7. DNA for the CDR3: TGTGCCAGCAGTGAATTAGCGGGGGAAGCAACAGATACGCAGTATTTT. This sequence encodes CASSELAGEATDTQYF.

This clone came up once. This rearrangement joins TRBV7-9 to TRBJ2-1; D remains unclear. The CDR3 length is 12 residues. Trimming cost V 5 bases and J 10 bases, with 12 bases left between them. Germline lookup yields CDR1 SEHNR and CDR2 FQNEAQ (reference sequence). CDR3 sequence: CASSQPPGEQFF. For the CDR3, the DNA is TGTGCCAGCAGCCAACCGCCAGGCGAGCAGTTCTTC.

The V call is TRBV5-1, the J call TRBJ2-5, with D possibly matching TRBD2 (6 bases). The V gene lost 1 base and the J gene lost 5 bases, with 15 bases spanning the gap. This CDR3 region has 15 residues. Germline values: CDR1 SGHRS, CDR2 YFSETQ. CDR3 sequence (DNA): TGCGCCAGCAGCTTGTTACGGGCAAGCGGGGAGACCCAGTACTTC. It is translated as CASSLLRASGETQYF. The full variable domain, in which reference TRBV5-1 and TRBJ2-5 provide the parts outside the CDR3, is KAGVTQTPRYLIKTRGQQVTLSCSPISGHRSVSWYQQTPGQGLQFLFEYFSETQRNKGNFPGRFSGRQFSNSRSEMNVSTLELGDSALYLCASSLLRASGETQYFGPGTRLLVL.

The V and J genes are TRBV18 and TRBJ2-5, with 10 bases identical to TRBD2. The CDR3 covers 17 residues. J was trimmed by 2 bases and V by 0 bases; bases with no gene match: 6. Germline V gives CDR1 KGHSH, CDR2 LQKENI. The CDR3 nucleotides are TGTGCCAGCTCACCACCTGCTAGCGGGGGAAGGCAAGAGACCCAGTACTTC. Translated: CASSPPASGGRQETQYF.

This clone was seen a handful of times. CDR3 sequence (DNA): TGTGCCAGCAGTTTGAACCCAGGGGATCAATCTGATGGCTACACCTTC. This gives the protein CASSLNPGDQSDGYTF. This chain connects TRBV5-4 to TRBJ1-2; tentative D call: TRBD1 (6 bases). Per germline, CDR1 SGHNT and CDR2 YYREEE (reference sequence). Trimming took off 5 bases at V and 6 bases at J, with 23 bases between the two ends. This CDR3 has 16 residues.

The CDR3 is CASSPRIAVGYGYTF. For the CDR3, the DNA is TGTGCCAGCAGCCCCAGGATAGCGGTCGGCTATGGCTACACCTTC. V is TRBV14 and J is TRBJ1-2, with unresolved D. V lost 4 bases, J lost 4 bases, and 16 bases lay in between. This CDR3 has 15 residues. CDR1 SGHDN and CDR2 FVKESK come from the germline V gene.

CDR3 coding DNA: TGTGCCAGCAGCTTAGGGGGACTAGCGGGCAAGGCCTACGAGCAGTACTTC. This gives the protein CASSLGGLAGKAYEQYF. The chain recombines TRBV7-2 with TRBJ2-5; TRBD2 matches at 12 bases. The DNA end lines up better with TRBJ2-7; the J call may be wrong. The germline CDR1 and CDR2 sequences are SGHTA and FQGNSA. This CDR3 contains 17 residues.